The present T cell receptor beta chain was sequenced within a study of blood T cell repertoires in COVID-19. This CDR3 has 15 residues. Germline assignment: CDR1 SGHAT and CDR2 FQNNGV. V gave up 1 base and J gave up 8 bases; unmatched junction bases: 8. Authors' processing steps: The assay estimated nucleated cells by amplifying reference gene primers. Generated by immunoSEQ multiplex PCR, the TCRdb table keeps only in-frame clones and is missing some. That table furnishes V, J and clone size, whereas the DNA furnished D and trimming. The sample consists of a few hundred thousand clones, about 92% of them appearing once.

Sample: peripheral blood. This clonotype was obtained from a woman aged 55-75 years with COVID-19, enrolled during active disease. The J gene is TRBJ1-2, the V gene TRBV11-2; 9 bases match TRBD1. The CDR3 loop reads CASSLVGTGTKGYTF. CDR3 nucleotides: TGTGCCAGCAGCTTAGTCGGGACAGGGACGAAAGGCTACACCTTC. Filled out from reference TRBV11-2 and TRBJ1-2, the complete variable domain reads EAGVAQSPRYKIIEKRQSVAFWCNPISGHATLYWYQQILGQGPKLLIQFQNNGVVDDSQLPKDRFSAERLKGVDSTLKIQPAKLEDSAVYLCASSLVGTGTKGYTFGSGTRLTVV.